The 26 T cell receptor beta chains listed next were all sequenced from one sample in a study of CD8+ T cells in alopecia areata. Described treatment: oral pan-JAK inhibitor, 5-10 mg twice daily. RNA extraction was followed by reverse transcription into cDNA, which acted as the sequencing template. The protocol was immunoSEQ multiplex PCR, while the TCRdb copy is restricted to in-frame clones and leaves out a portion. The data show approximately 300,000 clones, over 45% seen once. The starting material was CD4+ T cells sorted from blood, obtained at week 24, from a patient treated with tofacitinib. Every receptor here comes from a human donor with alopecia areata.

The V and J genes are TRBV6-5 and TRBJ1-4; 7 bases match TRBD1. CDR3 size: 15 residues. Germline assignment: CDR1 MNHEY and CDR2 SVGAGI. J lost 9 bases, V lost 6 bases, and 13 bases had no gene match. The CDR3 nucleotides read TGTGCCAGCAGCACAGAACAGGGGAGGGGGAAAAAACTGTTTTTT. This gives the protein CASSTEQGRGKKLFF.

This clone was observed a handful of times. The chain is built from TRBV4-1 and TRBJ2-2; 10 bases fit TRBD1. Losses at the gene ends were 0 bases for V and 13 bases for J; bases not matched to a gene: 8. Germline assignment: CDR1 MGHRA and CDR2 YSYEKL. This CDR3 has 15 residues. This CDR3 is CASSQEGTGERGLFF. The CDR3 DNA reads as TGCGCCAGCAGCCAAGAGGGGACAGGGGAACGTGGGCTGTTTTTT.

Only a few counts were recorded for this clone. V usage is TRBV18 and J usage is TRBJ1-1, with 7 bases lining up with TRBD1. J lost 5 bases, V lost 2 bases, and 5 bases had no gene match. The CDR3 runs to 14 residues. Germline CDR1 and CDR2: KGHSH and LQKENI. The CDR3 loop is CASSPDRVWTEAFF. In nucleotides, the CDR3 is TGTGCCAGCTCACCAGACAGGGTGTGGACTGAAGCTTTCTTT.

This chain uses TRBV30 with TRBJ2-3, with D perhaps being TRBD1 or TRBD2 (5 bases each). The CDR3 loop spans 14 amino acids. Germline V gene lookup returns CDR1 GTSNPN and CDR2 SVGIG (reference sequence). The ends were cut back, 5 bases at V and 0 bases at J, with 12 bases in the middle. In DNA form, the CDR3 reads TGTGCCTGGGCCGGGACGGTTAGCACAGATACGCAGTATTTT. As protein: CAWAGTVSTDTQYF.

J is TRBJ2-7 and V is TRBV6-1; no clear D. V was cut by 8 bases and J by 0 bases, with 17 bases left in between. CDR1 is MNHNS and CDR2 is SASEGT in the germline V gene. The CDR3 extends over 15 amino acids. The CDR3: CASQPRGDSSYEQYF. CDR3 in DNA: TGTGCCAGCCAACCTCGTGGGGATAGCTCCTACGAGCAGTACTTC.

This clone appeared a single time. The chain combines TRBV5-1 with TRBJ1-2; 8 bases agree with TRBD1. In germline, CDR1 is SGHRS, CDR2 YFSETQ. V lost 4 bases to trimming and J lost 0 bases; unmatched junction nucleotides: 8. The CDR3 sequence is 16 residues long. The CDR3 DNA follows: TGCGCCAGCAGCCAGGACAGGGTGGGGACTAACTATGGCTACACCTTC. Translating gives CASSQDRVGTNYGYTF.

The chain uses TRBV28 and TRBJ2-2; D is unclear. Germline V gives CDR1 MDHEN, CDR2 SYDVKM. The CDR3 is made up of 15 amino acids. V was clipped by 6 bases and J by 3 bases, with 14 bases between them. The CDR3 loop reads CASSPRGRDTGELFF. CDR3 bases: TGTGCCAGCAGCCCCAGAGGAAGGGACACCGGGGAGCTGTTTTTT. Complete variable domain (other parts from reference TRBV28 and TRBJ2-2): DVKVTQSSRYLVKRTGEKVFLECVQDMDHENMFWYRQDPGLGLRLIYFSYDVKMKEKGDIPEGYSVSREKKERFSLILESASTNQTSMYLCASSPRGRDTGELFFGEGSRLTVL.

J is TRBJ2-7 and V is TRBV27; D is ambiguous. V gave up 2 bases and J gave up 2 bases, with 13 bases separating them. CDR3 length: 15 residues. The germline gives CDR1 MNHEY, CDR2 SMNVEV (reference sequence). The CDR3 coding sequence is TGTGCCAGCAGTTTACGTGCGGATCTAGCCTACGAGCAGTACTTC. This gives the protein CASSLRADLAYEQYF.

The chain has TRBV19 and TRBJ2-4, with TRBD1 matching over 8 bases. CDR3 length equals 15 residues. V shed 4 bases, J shed 8 bases, and the junction held 10 bases outside the gene matches. Germline CDR1 LNHDA, CDR2 SQIVND (reference sequence). The CDR3, as DNA: TGTGCCAGTAGTACCCCCCGGACAGGGTTTGACATTCAGTACTTC. Residues: CASSTPRTGFDIQYF. The complete variable domain, with remaining parts taken from reference TRBV19 and TRBJ2-4, reads DGGITQSPKYLFRKEGQNVTLSCEQNLNHDAMYWYRQDPGQGLRLIYYSQIVNDFQKGDIAEGYSVSREKKESFPLTVTSAQKNPTAFYLCASSTPRTGFDIQYFGAGTRLSVL.

This chain uses TRBV7-9 with TRBJ2-7, with 10 bases lining up with TRBD1. V shed 3 bases and J 3 bases; nucleotides not matched to a gene: 8. The germline gives CDR1 SEHNR, CDR2 FQNEAQ (reference sequence). The CDR3 is made up of 16 amino acids. CDR3 sequence: CASSFLPGTGVYEQYF. The CDR3 nucleotides read TGTGCCAGCAGCTTTTTGCCCGGGACAGGGGTCTACGAGCAGTACTTC. Using reference TRBV7-9 and TRBJ2-7 for the parts outside the CDR3, the full variable domain is DTGVSQNPRHKITKRGQNVTFRCDPISEHNRLYWYRQTLGQGPEFLTYFQNEAQLEKSRLLSDRFSAERPKGSFSTLEIQRTEQGDSAMYLCASSFLPGTGVYEQYFGPGTRLTVT.

This chain joins TRBV19 and TRBJ2-3; D is unclear. The V gene lost 5 bases and the J gene lost 1 base, with 10 bases spanning the gap. The CDR3 extends over 14 amino acids. Germline CDR1 and CDR2: LNHDA and SQIVND (reference sequence). This chain's CDR3 is CASSVRYGTDTQYF. Written as DNA, the CDR3 is TGTGCCAGTAGTGTCAGATACGGCACAGATACGCAGTATTTT.

The chain is built from TRBV30 and TRBJ2-5; perhaps TRBD2 as D (5 bases). This CDR3 comprises 13 residues. Deletions cut 2 bases from V and 2 bases from J, with 9 bases between. Germline V lookup: CDR1 GTSNPN, CDR2 SVGIG (reference sequence). CDR3: CAWSRSGQETQYF. CDR3 in DNA: TGTGCCTGGAGTAGAAGCGGTCAAGAGACCCAGTACTTC.

The chain joins TRBV5-1 to TRBJ2-5; either TRBD1 or TRBD2 may fit D (5 bases each). The CDR3 extends over 15 amino acids. The V and J ends lost 0 bases and 1 base respectively, with 10 bases between them. Per germline, CDR1 SGHRS and CDR2 YFSETQ. CDR3 amino acids: CASSLDGAPQETQYF. For the CDR3, the DNA is TGCGCCAGCAGCTTGGACGGGGCACCCCAAGAGACCCAGTACTTC.

This rearrangement joins TRBV27 to TRBJ2-7; TRBD2 is a possible D gene (7 bases). The V gene's germline CDR1 is MNHEY and CDR2 SMNVEV (reference sequence). This CDR3 has 15 residues. V shed 6 bases and J shed 7 bases, with 22 bases lying between them. The CDR3 loop reads CASSPRGTLPGEQYF. CDR3 sequence (DNA): TGTGCCAGCAGCCCGCGGGGGACACTCCCGGGAGAGCAGTACTTC.

This sequence joins TRBV5-6 and TRBJ1-5; the match to TRBD1 covers 8 bases. The CDR3 is 17 residues long. V shed 3 bases and J 0 bases; nucleotides not matched to a gene: 8. Germline V gene sequence: CDR1 SGHDT, CDR2 YYEEEE. The CDR3: CASSWTGRGGSNQPQHF. In nucleotides, the CDR3 is TGTGCCAGCAGCTGGACAGGGCGCGGAGGTAGCAATCAGCCCCAGCATTTT.

V and J are TRBV27 and TRBJ2-1; D is undetermined. The germline CDR1 and CDR2 sequences are MNHEY and SMNVEV (reference sequence). V was trimmed by 7 bases and J by 0 bases, leaving 13 bases between them. The CDR3 sequence is 15 residues long. The CDR3 DNA sequence: TGTGCCAGCAAGGATCCGTCTAGCTCCTACAATGAGCAGTTCTTC. This translates into CASKDPSSSYNEQFF.

This clone came up a few times. V gene TRBV4-1 combines with J gene TRBJ1-1; no definite D call. Trimming pared 1 base from V and 3 bases from J, leaving 12 bases between. This CDR3 is 15 amino acids long. CDR1 and CDR2 (germline): MGHRA, YSYEKL. CDR3 in DNA: TGCGCCAGCAGCCAAGGTTGGGGTGGCCACACTGAAGCTTTCTTT. Its translation is CASSQGWGGHTEAFF.

The chain joins TRBV14 to TRBJ2-3, with D tentatively TRBD2 (5 bases). Deletions cut 1 base from V and 2 bases from J, with 10 bases between. The CDR3 length is 15 residues. Germline CDR1 reads SGHDN; CDR2 reads FVKESK. CDR3 protein: CASSQGRVPTDTQYF. In nucleotides, the CDR3 is TGTGCCAGCAGCCAAGGGCGGGTCCCCACAGATACGCAGTATTTT.

Concerning this clone: The junction shows a germline mismatch at one end, possibly a read error. The chain links TRBV29-1 to TRBJ1-1; D might be TRBD1 (6 bases). The CDR3 has 11 residues. Looked up from germline, CDR1 is SQVTM and CDR2 is ANQGSEA. Here the CDR3 reads CSVEDRGRVDF. The CDR3 region has the DNA TGCAGCGTTGAAGATCGGGGGCGAGTGGACTTT.

The genes are TRBV6-6 and TRBJ1-1, with D uncertain. Trimming removed 4 bases from V and 0 bases from J, with 6 bases in between. Germline V gene data show CDR1 as MNHNY and CDR2 as SVGAGI (reference sequence). This CDR3 has 13 amino acids. The CDR3 spells CASSLTMNTEAFF. CDR3 nucleotide sequence: TGTGCCAGCAGTTTGACCATGAACACTGAAGCTTTCTTT.

Comment on this clone: Other DNA sequences in this specimen translate into the identical CDR3. The genes are TRBV6-5 and TRBJ2-6, with D unresolved. The V gene lost 4 bases and the J gene lost 0 bases, with 7 bases spanning the gap. The germline gives CDR1 MNHEY, CDR2 SVGAGI. The CDR3 has 15 amino acids. The CDR3 nucleotides read TGTGCCAGCAGTTCAATCAGCTCTGGGGCCAACGTCCTGACTTTC. Translating it yields CASSSISSGANVLTF.

The rearrangement joins TRBV4-1 to TRBJ2-1; D possibly uses TRBD1 or TRBD2 (5 bases each). Trimming took 4 bases from V and 5 from J, leaving 18 bases between them. The CDR3 consists of 16 residues. The germline gives CDR1 MGHRA, CDR2 YSYEKL. Here the CDR3 reads CASSPPGTRPDNEQFF. The CDR3 DNA is TGCGCCAGCAGCCCCCCCGGGACCCGACCTGACAATGAGCAGTTCTTC.

V and J are TRBV15 and TRBJ2-1, with D hard to call. V gave up 0 bases and J gave up 8 bases, with 5 bases separating them. The germline V gene encodes CDR1 LNHNV and CDR2 YYDKDF (reference sequence). The CDR3 extends over 12 amino acids. CDR3 in DNA: TGTGCCACCAGCAGAGAGGGATATGAGCAGTTCTTC. It codes for CATSREGYEQFF.

The chain employs TRBV5-1 and TRBJ2-2, with unresolved D. This CDR3 is 14 amino acids long. V lost 1 base and J lost 1, with 5 bases in between. Germline assignment: CDR1 SGHRS and CDR2 YFSETQ. CDR3 DNA: TGCGCCAGCAGCTTGCTCGGGAACACCGGGGAGCTGTTTTTT. Encoded protein: CASSLLGNTGELFF.

The chain combines TRBV5-1 with TRBJ2-7, with D perhaps TRBD2 (6 bases). Trimming removed 8 bases at V and 6 bases at J, with 27 bases between. The CDR3 consists of 16 residues. CDR1 SGHRS and CDR2 YFSETQ come from the germline V gene. The CDR3 protein is CASALQSTGPGGEQYF. CDR3 sequence (DNA): TGCGCCAGTGCCCTCCAATCAACAGGACCCGGGGGCGAGCAGTACTTC.

This chain joins TRBV7-9 and TRBJ2-7; D unclear. Germline CDR1 reads SEHNR; CDR2 reads FQNEAQ (reference sequence). CDR3 size: 11 residues. V was cut by 1 base and J by 5 bases, with 3 bases left in between. The CDR3 DNA reads TGTGCCAGCAGCTTAGATCACGAGCAGTACTTC. It yields the protein CASSLDHEQYF.